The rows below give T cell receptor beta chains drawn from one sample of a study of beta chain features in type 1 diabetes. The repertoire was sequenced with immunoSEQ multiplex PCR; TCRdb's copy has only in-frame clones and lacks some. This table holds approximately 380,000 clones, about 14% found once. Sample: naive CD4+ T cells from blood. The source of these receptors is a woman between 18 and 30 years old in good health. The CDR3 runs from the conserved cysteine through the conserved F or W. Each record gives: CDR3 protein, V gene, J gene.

CSVSGTSGRDTGELFF	TRBV29-1	TRBJ2-2
CASSFADNYEQYF	TRBV5-1	TRBJ2-7
CASRAGLFNEQFF	TRBV6-5	TRBJ2-1
CAWSAVGDRNQPQHF	TRBV30	TRBJ1-5
CASSQSGGSRPKQYF	TRBV6-5	TRBJ2-7
CASSFSGANVLTF	TRBV28	TRBJ2-6
CASSWPPFEQFF	TRBV7-2	TRBJ2-1
CASSLERRNTGELFF	TRBV5-1	TRBJ2-2
CASSRPGGVYNEQFF	TRBV25-1	TRBJ2-1
CASSLGKNRAYEQYF	TRBV7-2	TRBJ2-7
CATGLDAAGLGQPQHF	TRBV10-3	TRBJ1-5
CASGEWTSGAPEQYF	TRBV27	TRBJ2-7
CASSNRALYNEQFF	TRBV4-2	TRBJ2-1
CASSFEGEVYTF	TRBV5-1	TRBJ1-2
CATSRDQLADNEQFF	TRBV15	TRBJ2-1
CASSTTSGSITGELFF	TRBV7-9	TRBJ2-2
CASSLARDTQYF	TRBV11-3	TRBJ2-3
CASLDINEQFF	TRBV25-1	TRBJ2-1
CASSLVGTSGYGQETQYF	TRBV5-1	TRBJ2-5
CSVEVVTSTDTQYF	TRBV29-1	TRBJ2-3
CASSPPLRGKLSTDTQYF	TRBV28	TRBJ2-3
CASSPQGATNEKLFF	TRBV7-9	TRBJ1-4
CSVGDTHIQYF	TRBV29-1	TRBJ2-4
CASMLAGATNEQFF	TRBV28	TRBJ2-1
CASSLGVWGSGQYF	TRBV5-4	TRBJ2-7
CASRGGTEYTEAFF	TRBV19	TRBJ1-1
CSVGQGSGEQFF	TRBV29-1	TRBJ2-1
CASSVRDRRTDTQYF	TRBV27	TRBJ2-3
CASSFNRGHEQYF	TRBV5-5	TRBJ2-7
CAWSRDRGGEKLFF	TRBV30	TRBJ1-4
CASYEDSAGVGELFF	TRBV7-2	TRBJ2-2
CASSVGLAPSSYEQYF	TRBV9	TRBJ2-7
CASSLDRYGYTF	TRBV5-6	TRBJ1-2
CATSRVYGTSGPTGELFF	TRBV15	TRBJ2-2
CASSHGSGQSTYNEQFF	TRBV4-2	TRBJ2-1
CASSQAGAPRQYF	TRBV14	TRBJ2-7
CASSLWGTGAYEQYF	TRBV7-9	TRBJ2-7
CSVRTPYEQYF	TRBV29-1	TRBJ2-7
CAWSVPGYGYTF	TRBV30	TRBJ1-2
CASSLRTTGAYEQYF	TRBV5-1	TRBJ2-7
CASGSGQGKGAHEQFF	TRBV5-8	TRBJ2-1
CASSLGGLAANTGELFF	TRBV5-4	TRBJ2-2
CASSVQTGGSGNTIYF	TRBV5-1	TRBJ1-3
CAWSGTPGVLTF	TRBV30	TRBJ2-6
CSVERGSNEQFF	TRBV29-1	TRBJ2-1
CASLLAGDETQYF	TRBV28	TRBJ2-5
CASSADRNYNEQFF	TRBV6-1	TRBJ2-1
CASSPGLMNTEAFF	TRBV2	TRBJ1-1
CAWSVIVPSGRGSYNEQFF	TRBV30	TRBJ2-1
CASSLAVNSNEQFF	TRBV7-2	TRBJ2-1
CASGRDSLTF	TRBV28	TRBJ2-7
CASSLGDSRSYQETQYF	TRBV7-8	TRBJ2-5
CASMSRGLDNEQFF	TRBV19	TRBJ2-1
CSVENDRVGTEAFF	TRBV29-1	TRBJ1-1